These 15 T cell receptor beta chains were all obtained from the same sample, sequenced in a study of prognosis after radiotherapy for stage I lung cancer. By two-round multiplex PCR, the TCR beta CDR3 was amplified from genomic DNA. Gene-specific TRBV and TRBJ primers were used in PCR round one. TCRdb called the multiplex PCR reads again in MiXCR, with one record for every CDR3 protein. Of fewer than 20,000 distinct CDR3 sequences listed, approximately 17% were seen once; the top ten hold roughly 38%. The input for sequencing was PBMCs, taken before or after stereotactic body radiation therapy (not recorded which). These receptors came from a donor at least 50 years old with non-small cell lung cancer.

This clonotype appeared many times. The chain joins TRBV20-1 to TRBJ2-7, with D unclear. CDR3 length equals 11 residues. The germline V gene has CDR1 DFQATT and CDR2 SNEGSKA (reference sequence). The V end lost 3 bases, the J end lost 7 bases, and 10 bases lay between the germline ends. As DNA, the CDR3 is TGCAGTGCTAGTTCGGGTGGGGAGCAGTACGTC. Encoded protein: CSASSGGEQYV.

This clonotype was detected ten times or more. The chain employs TRBV9 and TRBJ2-7; no firm D call. There are 14 residues in the CDR3. The germline V gene encodes CDR1 SGDLS and CDR2 YYNGEE. Trimming stripped 7 bases from V and 0 bases from J, with 14 bases between. The CDR3 DNA reads TGTGCCAGCTCCCAGGCGGCGGACTCCTACGAGCAGTACTTC. This gives the protein CASSQAADSYEQYF.

This clonotype has at least ten counts. For the CDR3, the DNA is TGTGCCAGCAGCCAAGATTCGGTTTCGGGACAGGGGAATTATGGCTACACCTTC. This encodes CASSQDSVSGQGNYGYTF. The V and J genes are TRBV3-1 and TRBJ1-2, with 10 bases aligning to TRBD1. From germline, CDR1 is LGHDT and CDR2 YNNKEL (reference sequence). The CDR3 contains 18 residues. J was trimmed by 5 bases and V by 0 bases; bases with no gene match: 12.

This clonotype was seen repeatedly, ten times or more. The chain carries TRBV30 and TRBJ2-7; the D gene could be TRBD1 or TRBD2 (6 bases each). This CDR3 is 15 amino acids long. With 3 bases removed from V and 9 bases from J, the gap between germline ends came to 24 bases. Germline CDR1 reads GTSNPN; CDR2 reads SVGIG (reference sequence). CDR3 amino acids: CAWSSGAGGGIGQYV. In nucleotides, the CDR3 is TGTGCCTGGAGCTCGGGGGCAGGAGGGGGAATAGGGCAGTACGTC.

This clonotype has a count of ten or more. The rearrangement joins TRBV6-1 to TRBJ1-4; D unclear. The CDR3 consists of 13 residues. The V gene lost 4 bases and the J gene lost 7 bases, with 10 bases spanning the gap. Looked up from germline, CDR1 is MNHNS and CDR2 is SASEGT. CDR3 amino acids: CASSARQGEKLFF. CDR3 bases: TGTGCCAGCAGTGCAAGACAAGGTGAAAAACTGTTTTTT.

This clonotype was detected ten times or more. The V call is TRBV7-9, the J call TRBJ2-1, with D perhaps TRBD1 or TRBD2 (6 bases each). Germline V CDR1 and CDR2: SEHNR, FQNEAQ (reference sequence). Between the trimmed V and J ends, which lost 3 bases and 0 bases, there was a span of 15 bases. The CDR3 has 17 amino acids. This CDR3 is CASSFIGGSISYNEQFF. The CDR3 DNA reads TGTGCCAGCAGCTTCATAGGGGGGAGTATCTCCTACAATGAGCAGTTCTTC.

This clonotype was detected ten times or more. V usage is TRBV7-9 and J usage is TRBJ2-5; 11 bases line up with TRBD2. V shed 10 bases and J 2 bases; nucleotides not matched to a gene: 15. Looked up from germline, CDR1 is SEHNR and CDR2 is FQNEAQ (reference sequence). The CDR3 loop spans 17 amino acids. In nucleotides, the CDR3 is TGTGCCATCACTCCCGGGGGCCTAGCGGGGGGACAAGAGACCCAGTACTTC. This translates into CAITPGGLAGGQETQYF.

This clonotype has a single count. This chain connects TRBV20-1 to TRBJ1-1, with D unclear. The germline V gene encodes CDR1 DFQATT and CDR2 SNEGSKA (reference sequence). The CDR3 has 14 amino acids. The CDR3 coding sequence is TGCAGCCCCGACACTACGTTCATGAACACTGAAGCTTTCTTT. Protein product: CSPDTTFMNTEAFF.

This clonotype was detected many times. The chain carries TRBV3-1 and TRBJ1-2, with TRBD1 as a possible D gene (6 bases). V dropped 4 bases and J dropped 2 bases, with 11 bases sitting between them. CDR1 LGHDT and CDR2 YNNKEL come from the germline V gene (reference sequence). This CDR3 region has 14 residues. The CDR3 coding sequence is TGTGCCAGCAGCCGCCGACAGGAGAACTATGGCTACACCTTC. Residues: CASSRRQENYGYTF.

In this sample, this clonotype turned up many times. The genes are TRBV15 and TRBJ2-1; 9 nucleotides match TRBD2. The CDR3 has 15 residues. CDR1 is LNHNV, CDR2 YYDKDF, per germline (reference sequence). Trimming removed 3 bases from V and 8 bases from J; junction bases left unmatched: 8. The CDR3 is CATSSPGTSRDEQFF. CDR3 nucleotide sequence: TGTGCCACCAGCAGTCCCGGGACTAGCCGGGATGAGCAGTTCTTC.

This clonotype was picked up many times. V is TRBV20-1 and J is TRBJ2-1; D is uncertain. Germline assignment: CDR1 DFQATT and CDR2 SNEGSKA (reference sequence). This CDR3 has 11 amino acids. Trimming removed 6 bases from V and 6 bases from J, with 9 bases in between. CDR3 in DNA: TGCAGTGCCCAAAGGGTCAATGAGCAGTTCTTC. This gives the protein CSAQRVNEQFF.

Many counts were recorded for this clonotype. The chain employs TRBV9 and TRBJ2-3, with D perhaps matching TRBD1 or TRBD2 (7 bases each). The CDR3 runs 17 residues. Germline CDR1 SGDLS, CDR2 YYNGEE. V was cut by 0 bases and J by 4 bases, with 18 bases left in between. CDR3 DNA: TGTGCCAGCAGCGTAGGAGGAGGGAGGGGGCTCGCAGATACGCAGTATTTT. It translates to CASSVGGGRGLADTQYF.

A note on this clonotype: This likely traces to a read error, being one base from a far larger clone. The chain carries TRBV6-1 and TRBJ2-7; 15 nucleotides line up with TRBD2. Trimming removed 7 bases from V and 2 bases from J; junction bases left unmatched: 9. The CDR3 sequence is 17 residues long. The germline CDR1 and CDR2 sequences are MNHNS and SASEGT. The CDR3 DNA is TGTGCCAGCAATTCAGGACTAGCGGGAGGGCCGGCCTACGAGCAGTACTTC. Translated: CASNSGLAGGPAYEQYF.

This clonotype was counted ten times or more. The chain uses TRBV4-1 and TRBJ2-7; D ambiguous. The CDR3 covers 14 residues. V shed 1 base and J shed 3 bases, with 10 bases lying between them. From germline, CDR1 is MGHRA and CDR2 YSYEKL. The CDR3 reads CASSQGCWLYEQYV. The CDR3 DNA follows: TGCGCCAGCAGCCAAGGCTGCTGGCTCTACGAGCAGTACGTC.

V is TRBV9 and J is TRBJ1-2, with 8 bases aligning to TRBD1. V was pared by 0 bases and J by 4 bases, with 8 bases of the junction left unmatched. Germline CDR1 SGDLS, CDR2 YYNGEE. This CDR3 is 16 amino acids long. The CDR3 region is CASSVGRAGGIYGYTF. In nucleotides, the CDR3 is TGTGCCAGCAGCGTAGGGAGGGCAGGGGGCATCTATGGCTACACCTTC.